This T cell receptor beta chain was retrieved from a study of T-cell memory formation after mild COVID-19. This clonotype appeared a few times. CDR1 is MNHNS and CDR2 is SASEGT in the germline V gene. Trimming took off 11 bases at V and 2 bases at J, with 21 bases between the two ends. CDR3 length equals 15 residues. Via MiXCR, TCRdb re-called the 5' RACE reads, giving one row per CDR3 protein. The sample yields 35,000 to 55,000 distinct CDR3 sequences, roughly 9% seen once. This sequence joins TRBV6-1 and TRBJ1-2; TRBD1 might be the D (6 bases). This TCR was sampled from an adult woman who had mild COVID-19 (a few samples of this study predate the infection). Cell type and time point are not known. Sequencing used PBMCs or a T cell subset sorted from them (not recorded which). CDR3 nucleotides: TGTGCCTCCTATCCCGGGGACACAAAGAACTATGGCTACACCTTC. This translates into CASYPGDTKNYGYTF.